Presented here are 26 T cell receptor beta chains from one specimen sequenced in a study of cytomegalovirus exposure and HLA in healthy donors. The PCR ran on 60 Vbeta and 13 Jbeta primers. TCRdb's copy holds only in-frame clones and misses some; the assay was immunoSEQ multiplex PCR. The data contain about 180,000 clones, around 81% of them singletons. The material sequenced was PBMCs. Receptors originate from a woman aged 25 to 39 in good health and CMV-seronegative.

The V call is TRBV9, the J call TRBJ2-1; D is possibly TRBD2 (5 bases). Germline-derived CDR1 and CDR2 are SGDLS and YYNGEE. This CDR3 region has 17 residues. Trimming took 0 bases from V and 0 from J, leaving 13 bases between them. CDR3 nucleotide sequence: TGTGCCAGCAGCGTAGGAGCGGACGATATCTCCTACAATGAGCAGTTCTTC. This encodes CASSVGADDISYNEQFF.

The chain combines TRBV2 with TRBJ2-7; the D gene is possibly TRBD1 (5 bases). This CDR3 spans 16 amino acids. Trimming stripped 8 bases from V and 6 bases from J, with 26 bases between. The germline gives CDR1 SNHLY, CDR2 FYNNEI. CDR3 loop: CASLFGDKGRDGEQYF. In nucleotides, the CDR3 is TGTGCCAGCTTGTTCGGCGATAAGGGGCGAGATGGCGAGCAGTACTTC.

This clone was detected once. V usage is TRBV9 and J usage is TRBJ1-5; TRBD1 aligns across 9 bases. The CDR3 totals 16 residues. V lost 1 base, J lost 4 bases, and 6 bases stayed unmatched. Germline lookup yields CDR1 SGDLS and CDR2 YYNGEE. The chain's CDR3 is CASSVNNRGQNQPQHF. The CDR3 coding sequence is TGTGCCAGCAGCGTAAACAACAGGGGGCAGAATCAGCCCCAGCATTTT.

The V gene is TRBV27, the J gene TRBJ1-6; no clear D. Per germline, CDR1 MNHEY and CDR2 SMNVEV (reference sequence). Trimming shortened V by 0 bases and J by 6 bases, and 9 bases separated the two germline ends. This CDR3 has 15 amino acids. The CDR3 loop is CASSLSPIINSPLHF. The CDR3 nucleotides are TGTGCCAGCAGTTTATCCCCTATCATTAATTCACCCCTCCACTTT.

The CDR3 region has the DNA TGCGCCAGCAGCCAAGCCCACTCCGGGACAGGGGTCTACGAGCAGTACTTC. Translating gives CASSQAHSGTGVYEQYF. The gene calls are TRBV4-1 and TRBJ2-7, with TRBD1 matching over 10 bases. The CDR3 consists of 17 residues. Germline V lookup: CDR1 MGHRA, CDR2 YSYEKL. Trimming took 1 base from V and 3 from J; bases not matched to a gene: 9.

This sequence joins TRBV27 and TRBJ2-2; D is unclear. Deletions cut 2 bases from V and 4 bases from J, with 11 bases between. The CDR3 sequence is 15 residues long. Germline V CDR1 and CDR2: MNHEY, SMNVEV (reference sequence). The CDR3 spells CASSLGGTVTGELFF. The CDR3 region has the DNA TGTGCCAGCAGTTTAGGCGGAACCGTCACCGGGGAGCTGTTTTTT.

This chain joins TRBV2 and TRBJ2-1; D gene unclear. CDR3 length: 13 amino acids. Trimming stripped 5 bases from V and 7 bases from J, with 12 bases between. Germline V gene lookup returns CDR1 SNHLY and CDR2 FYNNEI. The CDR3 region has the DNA TGTGCCAGCAGTCCCACTCTTTGGAATGAGCAGTTCTTC. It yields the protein CASSPTLWNEQFF.

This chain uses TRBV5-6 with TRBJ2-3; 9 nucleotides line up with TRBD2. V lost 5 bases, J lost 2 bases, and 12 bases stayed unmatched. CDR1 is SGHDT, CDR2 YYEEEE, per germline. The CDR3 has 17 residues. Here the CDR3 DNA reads TGTGCCAGCAGTATAGCGGGAGTAATTTCGGACACAGATACGCAGTATTTT. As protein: CASSIAGVISDTDTQYF. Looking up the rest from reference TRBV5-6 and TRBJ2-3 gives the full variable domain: DAGVTQSPTHLIKTRGQQVTLRCSPKSGHDTVSWYQQALGQGPQFIFQYYEEEERQRGNFPDRFSGHQFPNYSSELNVNALLLGDSALYLCASSIAGVISDTDTQYFGPGTRLTVL.

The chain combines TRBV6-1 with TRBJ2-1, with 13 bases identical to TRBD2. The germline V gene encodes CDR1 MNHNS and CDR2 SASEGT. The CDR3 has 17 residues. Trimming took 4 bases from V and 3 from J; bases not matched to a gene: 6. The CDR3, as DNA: TGTGCCAGCAGTGGGACTAGCGGGAGTCTAGGCTACAATGAGCAGTTCTTC. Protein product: CASSGTSGSLGYNEQFF.

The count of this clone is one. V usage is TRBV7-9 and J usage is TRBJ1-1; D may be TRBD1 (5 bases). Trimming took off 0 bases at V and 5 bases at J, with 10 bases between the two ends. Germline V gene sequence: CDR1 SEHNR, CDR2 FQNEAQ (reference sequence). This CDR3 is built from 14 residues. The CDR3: CASSLAGGGTEAFF. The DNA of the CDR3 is TGTGCCAGCAGCTTAGCGGGGGGGGGTACTGAAGCTTTCTTT.

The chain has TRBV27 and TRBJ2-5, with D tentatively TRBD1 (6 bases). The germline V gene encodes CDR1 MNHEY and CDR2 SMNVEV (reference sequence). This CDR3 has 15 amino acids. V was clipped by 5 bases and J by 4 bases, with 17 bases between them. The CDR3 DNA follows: TGTGCCAGCAGTCCACAGGGCCCCTCGAGAGAGACCCAGTACTTC. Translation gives CASSPQGPSRETQYF.

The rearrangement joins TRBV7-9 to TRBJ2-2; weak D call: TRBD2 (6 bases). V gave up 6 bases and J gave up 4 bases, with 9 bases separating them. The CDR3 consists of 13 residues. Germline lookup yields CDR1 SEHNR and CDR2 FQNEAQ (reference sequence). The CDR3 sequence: CASRLLATGELFF. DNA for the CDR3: TGTGCCAGCAGGCTACTAGCCACCGGGGAGCTGTTTTTT. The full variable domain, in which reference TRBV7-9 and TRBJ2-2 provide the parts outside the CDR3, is DTGVSQNPRHKITKRGQNVTFRCDPISEHNRLYWYRQTLGQGPEFLTYFQNEAQLEKSRLLSDRFSAERPKGSFSTLEIQRTEQGDSAMYLCASRLLATGELFFGEGSRLTVL.

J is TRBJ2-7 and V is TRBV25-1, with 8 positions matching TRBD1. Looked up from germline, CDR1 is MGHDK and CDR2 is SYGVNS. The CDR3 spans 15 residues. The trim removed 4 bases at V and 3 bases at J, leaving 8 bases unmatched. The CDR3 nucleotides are TGTGCCAGCAGTGGTCTGTCGGGACAGGACTACGAGCAGTACTTC. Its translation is CASSGLSGQDYEQYF.

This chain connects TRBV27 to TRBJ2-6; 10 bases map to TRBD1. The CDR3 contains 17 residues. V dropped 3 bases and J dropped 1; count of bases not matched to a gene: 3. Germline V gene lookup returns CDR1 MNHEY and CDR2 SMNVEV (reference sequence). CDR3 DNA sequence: TGTGCCAGCAGTTTGGGGGACAGGGGTTCTGGGGCCAACGTCCTGACTTTC. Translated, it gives CASSLGDRGSGANVLTF.

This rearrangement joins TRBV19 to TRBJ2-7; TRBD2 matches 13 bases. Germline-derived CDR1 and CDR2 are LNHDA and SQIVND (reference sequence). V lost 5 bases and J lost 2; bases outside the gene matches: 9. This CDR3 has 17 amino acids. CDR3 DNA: TGTGCCAGTAGTCTAAAGGGACTAGCGGGGATAACCTACGAGCAGTACTTC. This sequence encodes CASSLKGLAGITYEQYF.

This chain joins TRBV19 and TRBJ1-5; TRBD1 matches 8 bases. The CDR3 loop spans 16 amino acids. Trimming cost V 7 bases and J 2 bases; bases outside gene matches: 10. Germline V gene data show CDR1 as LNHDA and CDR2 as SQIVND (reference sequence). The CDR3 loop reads CASTPKVDRGNQPQHF. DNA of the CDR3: TGTGCCAGTACCCCCAAAGTGGACAGGGGCAATCAGCCCCAGCATTTT. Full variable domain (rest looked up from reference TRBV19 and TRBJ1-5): DGGITQSPKYLFRKEGQNVTLSCEQNLNHDAMYWYRQDPGQGLRLIYYSQIVNDFQKGDIAEGYSVSREKKESFPLTVTSAQKNPTAFYLCASTPKVDRGNQPQHFGDGTRLSIL.

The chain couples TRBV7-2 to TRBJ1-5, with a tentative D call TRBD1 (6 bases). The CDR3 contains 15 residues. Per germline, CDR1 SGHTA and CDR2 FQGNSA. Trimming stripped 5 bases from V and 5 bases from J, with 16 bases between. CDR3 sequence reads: CASSPDWGPYQPQHF. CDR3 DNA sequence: TGTGCCAGCAGCCCAGATTGGGGGCCCTATCAGCCCCAGCATTTT.

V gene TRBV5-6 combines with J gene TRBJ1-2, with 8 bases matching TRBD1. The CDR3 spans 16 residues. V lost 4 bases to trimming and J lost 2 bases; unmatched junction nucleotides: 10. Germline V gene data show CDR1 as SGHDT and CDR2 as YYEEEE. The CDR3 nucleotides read TGTGCCAGCAGCGCCGGACAGGGCCCTTTGAACTATGGCTACACCTTC. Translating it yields CASSAGQGPLNYGYTF.

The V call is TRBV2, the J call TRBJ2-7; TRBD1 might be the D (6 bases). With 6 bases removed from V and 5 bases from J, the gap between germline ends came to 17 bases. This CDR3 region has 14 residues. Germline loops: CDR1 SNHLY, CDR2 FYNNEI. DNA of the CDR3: TGTGCCAGCAGATCACAGGGAATGGTACACGAGCAGTACTTC. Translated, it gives CASRSQGMVHEQYF. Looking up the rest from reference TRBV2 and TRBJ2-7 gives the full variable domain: EPEVTQTPSHQVTQMGQEVILRCVPISNHLYFYWYRQILGQKVEFLVSFYNNEISEKSEIFDDQFSVERPDGSNFTLKIRSTKLEDSAMYFCASRSQGMVHEQYFGPGTRLTVT.

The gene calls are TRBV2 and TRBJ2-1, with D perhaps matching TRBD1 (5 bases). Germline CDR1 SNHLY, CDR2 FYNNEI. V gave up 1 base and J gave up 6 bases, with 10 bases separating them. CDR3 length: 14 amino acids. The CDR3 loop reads CASSEVGQTNEQFF. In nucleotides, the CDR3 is TGTGCCAGCAGTGAAGTGGGGCAAACCAATGAGCAGTTCTTC.

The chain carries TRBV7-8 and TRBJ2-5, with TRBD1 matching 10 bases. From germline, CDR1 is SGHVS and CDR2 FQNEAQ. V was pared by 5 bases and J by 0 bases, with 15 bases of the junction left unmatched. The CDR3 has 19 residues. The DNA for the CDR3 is TGTGCCAGCAGCCGGAGACAGGGGGCCCCCCTAAATAACCAAGAGACCCAGTACTTC. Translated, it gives CASSRRQGAPLNNQETQYF.

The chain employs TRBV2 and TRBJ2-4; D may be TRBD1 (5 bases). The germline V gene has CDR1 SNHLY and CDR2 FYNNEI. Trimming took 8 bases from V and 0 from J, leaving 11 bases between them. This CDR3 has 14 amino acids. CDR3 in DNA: TGTGCCAGCCGCGCAGGGCTAGCCAAAAACATTCAGTACTTC. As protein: CASRAGLAKNIQYF. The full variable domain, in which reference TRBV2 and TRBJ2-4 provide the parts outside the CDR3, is EPEVTQTPSHQVTQMGQEVILRCVPISNHLYFYWYRQILGQKVEFLVSFYNNEISEKSEIFDDQFSVERPDGSNFTLKIRSTKLEDSAMYFCASRAGLAKNIQYFGAGTRLSVL.

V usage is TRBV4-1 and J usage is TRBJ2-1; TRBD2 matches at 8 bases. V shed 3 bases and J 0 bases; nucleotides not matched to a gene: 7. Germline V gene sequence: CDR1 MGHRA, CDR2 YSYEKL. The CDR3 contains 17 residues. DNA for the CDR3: TGCGCCAGCAGCCACCCTACTAGCGGACGCTCCTACAATGAGCAGTTCTTC. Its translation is CASSHPTSGRSYNEQFF.

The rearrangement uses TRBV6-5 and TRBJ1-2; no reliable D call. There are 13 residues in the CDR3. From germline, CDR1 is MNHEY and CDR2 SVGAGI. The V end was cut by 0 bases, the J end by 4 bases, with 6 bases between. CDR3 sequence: CASSYSYGYGYTF. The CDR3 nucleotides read TGTGCCAGCAGTTACTCGTACGGCTATGGCTACACCTTC.

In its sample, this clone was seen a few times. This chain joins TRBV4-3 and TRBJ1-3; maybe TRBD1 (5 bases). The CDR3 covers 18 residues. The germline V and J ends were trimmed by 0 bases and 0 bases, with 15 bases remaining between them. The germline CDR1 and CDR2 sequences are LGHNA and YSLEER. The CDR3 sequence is CASSQEWGWGVSGNTIYF. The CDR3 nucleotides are TGCGCCAGCAGCCAAGAATGGGGCTGGGGGGTCTCTGGAAACACCATATATTTT.

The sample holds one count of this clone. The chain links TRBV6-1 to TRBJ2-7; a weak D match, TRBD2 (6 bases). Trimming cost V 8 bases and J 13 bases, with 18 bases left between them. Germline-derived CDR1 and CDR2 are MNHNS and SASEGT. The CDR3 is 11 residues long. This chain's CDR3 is CASSKGTGGYF. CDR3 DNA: TGTGCCAGCTCCAAGGGTACCGGGGGATACTTC.